The subject of this entry is one T cell receptor beta chain. The CDR3 spans 18 residues. J was trimmed by 6 bases and V by 4 bases; bases with no gene match: 15. This sample stems from a study of chemoradiotherapy in HPV16-positive cancers. Assay: immunoSEQ multiplex PCR; the TCRdb copy retains only in-frame clones and omits some. Of roughly 19,000 clones listed, more than 70% are singletons. The receptor was isolated from a human donor with HPV-associated anogenital cancer. The chain recombines TRBV23-1 with TRBJ1-5, with 10 bases matching TRBD1. TRBV23-1 is classed as an ORF, of uncertain function. Specimen: blood, collected from a patient who underwent chemoradiotherapy. CDR3 protein: CASSLPRQDRGALQPQHF. DNA for the CDR3: TGCGCCAGCAGTCTCCCAAGGCAGGACAGGGGGGCTCTTCAGCCCCAGCATTTT.